This TCR beta chain comes out of a study of cytomegalovirus exposure and HLA in healthy donors (dated by TCRdb to 2015 to 2018). In terms of the full investigation: An earlier analysis of roughly 500 of the donors reported about 250 Gb of sequence data and 100 million to 130 million unique TCR beta sequences from 150 million to 200 million T cells. Class I and class II HLA loci were covered by the typing at four-digit resolution. To decide whether each TCR beta V gene segment behaved as functional or pseudogenic, an earlier analysis of approximately 590 of the donors relied on high-throughput TCR beta sequencing. Of the roughly 410 genotyped donors, less than 85% were placed in the genetic ancestry cluster associated with self-reported Caucasian donors. Four to six DR-DQ haplotypes were handled as single units for association and clustering because linkage in the cohort was strong. Along with the roughly 700-subject first cohort, a separate validation cohort of 120 different subjects was used. The number of donors typed differed by locus, with about 629-640 for A, B, C, DRB1 and DQB1, around 500 for DQA1, 600 to 610 for DPA1, and over 400 for DPB1. Rather than drawing on any new phenotypic data, the later analysis identified candidate immune exposures from TCR beta sequences and the way those sequences occurred across donors. The study was designed to test whether signatures of past pathogen exposure could be identified by cataloging public T cell receptors. Among some 410 genotyped donors of the cohort, an average of around 240,000 unique TCR beta nucleotide sequences were sequenced per donor, roughly 20% of them non-productive. Donor age, sex, ethnicity and CMV serostatus were compiled together with the repertoire data. The study profiled the T cell repertoires of 500 to 800 subjects by immunosequencing and related them to cytomegalovirus serostatus. To study patterns of TCR occurrence, a later analysis re-analyzed previously published TCR beta repertoires from 666 donors and added high-resolution HLA genotyping. High-throughput TCR immunosequencing, statistical association of individual TCRs with disease status, and machine learning were combined to predict cytomegalovirus infection status. An early release that covered about 600 HLA-typed donors contained approximately 300 gigabases of sequencing data and around 80 million unique TCR sequences. In a later genetic analysis, genome-wide SNP genotypes for about 65% of the roughly 700 donors were used, and that subset was treated as a discovery cohort. Every repertoire in the discovery cohort had been generated on one and the same sequencing platform.

In total, over 600 healthy bone marrow donors made up the cohort. Cohort members were all nominally healthy when sampled, although unrecorded immune exposures were likely present. The donor tested CMV seropositive and was one of the 289 seropositive cohort members. A peripheral blood sample was collected from each donor, and TCR beta sequencing was performed on peripheral blood mononuclear cells. The Qiagen DNeasy Blood Extraction Kit was used to extract genomic DNA from the blood cell samples. From V the trimming removes 4 bases and from J it removes 7 bases, while the gene matches leave 1 base of the junction unaccounted for. CDR1 and CDR2, per the germline V gene, are SGHAT and FQNNGV. Inclusive of the bounding cysteine and phenylalanine, the CDR3 is 13 residues long. Only the CDR3 DNA is retained, 39 bases long and in frame from the first base. The library relied on the immunoSEQ multiplex PCR assay. A mixture of 60 forward primers for TCR Vbeta segments and 13 reverse primers for TCR Jbeta segments was used in the multiplex PCR. The CDR3 region of rearranged TCR beta genes was amplified from genomic DNA by a multiplex PCR assay. The amplified TCR beta libraries were sequenced on the Illumina HiSeq System as 87-base-pair reads. In the paper's pipeline: A later analysis counted about 80 million unique TCR beta chains across the 600 to 850 repertoires, and some 11 million of these chains were shared by at least two donors. A nearest-neighbor algorithm error-corrected the raw reads and collapsed the reads into unique sequences, merging closely related sequences to remove PCR and sequencing errors. Alignment of CDR3 sequences to IMGT reference sequences was used to assign V, D and J gene segments. For a sequence to be retained, a match of at least six nucleotides to both a V gene segment and a J gene segment was required. A rearrangement was called productive if the CDR3 had no stop codons and remained in frame with V and J, and every other rearrangement was called non-productive. Following IMGT convention, CDR3 was defined as the stretch from the second conserved V-encoded cysteine to the conserved J-encoded phenylalanine. Sequences without an unambiguous match to a single V gene segment were excluded from the earlier analysis of 450 to 650 of the donors. In an earlier analysis of about 590 of the donors, a V segment was called functional when productive rearrangements were above 56.7%, and segregating when the standard deviation between donors exceeded 5%. A statistical classification framework was built to diagnose cytomegalovirus status from the catalog of TCR beta chain sequences. A later analysis assigned V and J genes by comparing TCR nucleotide sequences with IMGT/GENE-DB human TR gene sequences. In a later analysis, CDR3 sequences and most-parsimonious VDJ recombination scenarios were assigned using the TCRdist pipeline. In a later analysis, each TCR beta chain was defined by its CDR3 amino acid sequence together with its V-gene family, and reads without a unique V-gene family were excluded. A later analysis removed several hundred highly shared, low-generation-probability nucleotide sequences to deal with suspected cross-contamination and a sequencing artifact. In a later analysis, a clonal expansion index for each public chain was calculated from normalized within-repertoire ranks of inferred template counts. In a later analysis, generation probabilities were computed using a VDJ recombination model fitted to out-of-frame rearrangements, and the results were checked against IGoR. In a later analysis, hypergeometric tests were used to score TCR-TCR, TCR-HLA and TCR-CMV co-occurrence, with a repertoire-size bias correction applied to TCR pairs. To estimate false discovery rates, a later analysis permuted the HLA or CMV assignments 20 times. A later analysis grouped co-occurring TCRs with DBSCAN, adding TCRdist sequence similarity when clustering within HLA-allele-positive subsets. Repertoires with fewer than 30,000 or more than 120,000 public chains, plus five repertoires with anomalous nucleotide sharing, were excluded from co-occurrence clustering. The table comes from immuneACCESS by way of TCRdb, which keeps in-frame sequences with V and J called. Part of the clones is missing from these tables; in studies checked, under half for an unresolved V gene and the rest for unknown reasons. V and J calls and clone size are those listed in that table; D and trimming were worked out from the DNA. In this sample the table shows tens of thousands of clones, around 75% of which occur a single time. Of the sample, roughly half is held by the ten largest clones.

A single count supports this clone. Its binding antigen is unknown. Nothing much larger sits one base from this clone, and base qualities are not available. What the work shows at the level of the full study, not this receptor alone: At a false discovery rate of 0.05, a later analysis linked 16,951 TCR beta sequences to specific HLA alleles. Only TCR beta chains were sequenced in this cohort, and the absence of alpha or paired-chain data limited detectable features. Across donors, most TCR sequences were observed very rarely, whereas some public TCRs were present in many individuals. HLA typing was unavailable for some donors at each locus, so association tests used only the typed subset. For the cohort, immune exposure information was limited to CMV serostatus. The earlier analysis of fewer than 750 of the donors excluded roughly 17 rarely observed V segments, including chromosome 9 orphons, because counts were too low. The 87-base-pair reads could not distinguish some IMGT-functional V segments, including TRBV6-2 and TRBV6-3, so those segments were excluded. A later genetic analysis reported fewer N-insertions in productive TCRs among donors in an Asian-associated ancestry cluster than the roughly 720-donor mean. A few of the identified cytomegalovirus-associated TCR beta chains were confirmed in vitro to be specific for cytomegalovirus antigens. According to a later analysis, parvovirus B19, influenza, CMV and Epstein-Barr virus appeared linked to several top co-occurrence clusters. In a later analysis, HLA-associated TCR beta chains showed more clonal expansion and lower generation probabilities than non-associated chains that were equally common. Linkage disequilibrium might explain the correlated functional status among segregating V segments, but an unknown experimental factor could not be ruled out. Assigning TCR associations to individual alleles was difficult when HLA alleles, especially DR and DQ, strongly co-occurred. Cytomegalovirus status was reported to be diagnosed by the classifier with high specificity and sensitivity in both the original and validation cohorts. A group of highly shared sequence variants was considered likely to be a technical artifact of the sequencing pipeline. The authors suggested that the approach could potentially be extended to other disease states and immunological phenotypes. In a later analysis, the rate of TCR association differed among HLA loci, with DRB1 alleles having the most associated TCRs and HLA-C alleles having the fewest. A later analysis found that most CMV-associated TCR beta chains appeared HLA-restricted, with HLA associations seemingly driven largely by CMV exposure. Sequencing depth was assumed to be roughly uniform across donors in the presence/absence analyses, though that assumption may not hold. A further reported finding was that TCR beta sequences accurately predicted the HLA-A and HLA-B alleles for most subjects in the first cohort. Broadly in line with IMGT annotations, most TCR beta V segments showed up in productive rearrangements about 90% or about 30% of the time in an earlier analysis of a few hundred of the donors. In the study, approximately 160 TCR beta chains were listed as associated with cytomegalovirus. An association between a missense DCLRE1C variant and V-gene and J-gene trimming of TCR beta chains was found in a later genetic analysis and replicated in an independent cohort.

Material: PBMCs. The chain is encoded by TRBV11-2 joined to TRBJ1-6; TRBD1 agrees with 7 junctional bases. This sequence originates from a man aged 45-60 years in good health and CMV-seropositive. In nucleotides, the sequence is TGTGCCAGCAGCTGGGACAGAAATTCACCCCTCCACTTT. This codes for CASSWDRNSPLHF.